The clone carrying this T cell receptor beta chain was picked up a small number of times. The CDR3 contains 15 residues. J was trimmed by 9 bases and V by 2 bases; bases with no gene match: 5. Germline loops: CDR1 MNHEY, CDR2 SVGEGT. The data were taken from a study of T cells after yellow fever vaccination. TCRdb processed the 5' RACE reads anew with MiXCR; each CDR3 protein has one entry. The sample yields 400,000 or so distinct CDR3 sequences, roughly a sixth seen once. This TCR was sampled from a man aged 18 to 30 who received the YFV17D yellow fever vaccine. The sample was PBMCs, taken before the yellow fever booster vaccination. V usage is TRBV6-2 or TRBV6-3 and J usage is TRBJ2-1; TRBD2 matches at 12 bases. The CDR3 DNA reads as TGTGCCAGCAGTTACGGGTCTAGCGGGGGGGGTGAGCAGTTCTTC. Its translation is CASSYGSSGGGEQFF.